Below are 28 T cell receptor beta chains sequenced from a single sample in a study of blood T cell repertoires in COVID-19 (dated by TCRdb to the early 2020s). To prepare the library, the immunoSEQ multiplex PCR assay was applied. Not all clones reach the TCRdb copy of this immuneACCESS table, which keeps in-frame sequences only. Checked studies attribute under half of the gap to unresolved V genes and leave the rest unexplained. This sample lists a few hundred thousand clones; around 81% were detected once. The ten largest clones capture 6.5% to 9% of the sample. Sequences were obtained from PBMCs or T cells enriched from blood (not recorded which). Source of these receptors: a woman in her thirties or forties with acute COVID-19.

This clone came up once. The chain couples TRBV28 to TRBJ2-7; TRBD2 matches 9 bases. Germline V lookup: CDR1 MDHEN, CDR2 SYDVKM. V shed 7 bases, J shed 1 base, and the junction held 11 bases outside the gene matches. This CDR3 is 16 amino acids long. The CDR3 protein is CASISGGWSISYEQYF. CDR3 DNA: TGTGCCAGCATTAGCGGGGGATGGTCGATTTCCTACGAGCAGTACTTC.

The chain is built from TRBV6-5 and TRBJ1-4, with D hard to call. The V end was cut by 6 bases, the J end by 5 bases, with 10 bases between. This CDR3 comprises 13 residues. Germline V CDR1 and CDR2: MNHEY, SVGAGI. The CDR3 loop is CASSEEPNEKLFF. The CDR3 nucleotides read TGTGCCAGCAGCGAGGAACCGAATGAAAAACTGTTTTTT.

The genes are TRBV28 and TRBJ1-2, with D uncertain. V was trimmed by 1 base and J by 4 bases, leaving 10 bases between them. The CDR3 totals 14 residues. The germline V gene encodes CDR1 MDHEN and CDR2 SYDVKM. The CDR3 here is CASSLSGSGYGYTF. In nucleotides, the CDR3 is TGTGCCAGCAGTTTATCCGGGTCGGGCTATGGCTACACCTTC.

This sequence joins TRBV6-2 or TRBV6-3 and TRBJ1-2; the match to TRBD1 covers 11 bases. Germline values: CDR1 MNHEY, CDR2 SVGEGT. This CDR3 is 16 amino acids long. V lost 2 bases to trimming and J lost 4 bases; unmatched junction nucleotides: 6. The CDR3 reads CASSYRTGGFGYGYTF. The DNA of the CDR3 is TGTGCCAGCAGTTACAGGACAGGGGGCTTCGGCTATGGCTACACCTTC.

V usage is TRBV12-3 or TRBV12-4 and J usage is TRBJ2-7; unclear D gene. The CDR3 is 12 residues long. V shed 1 base and J shed 3 bases, with 4 bases lying between them. CDR3 sequence: CASSLGLYEQYF. The CDR3 DNA reads TGTGCCAGCAGTTTAGGACTCTACGAGCAGTACTTC.

This clone was seen a handful of times. J is TRBJ1-1 and V is TRBV6-5, with TRBD1 matching over 7 bases. The CDR3 covers 14 residues. The V segment lost 6 bases and the J segment 10 bases; nucleotides outside the gene matches: 14. Germline V lookup: CDR1 MNHEY, CDR2 SVGAGI. CDR3 protein: CASRGAGTVGAAFF. Here the CDR3 DNA reads TGTGCCAGCAGGGGGGCCGGGACAGTCGGGGCAGCTTTCTTT.

The chain combines TRBV7-2 with TRBJ2-4; weak D call: TRBD1 (5 bases). The CDR3 has 15 amino acids. Germline CDR1 SGHTA, CDR2 FQGNSA. Trimming cost V 1 base and J 9 bases, with 16 bases left between them. The CDR3 DNA reads as TGTGCCAGCAGCTTAGGGAATCTGGGGCCTACCATTCAGTACTTC. Amino acids: CASSLGNLGPTIQYF. The entire variable domain, with the rest obtained from reference TRBV7-2 and TRBJ2-4, is as follows: GAGVSQSPSNKVTEKGKDVELRCDPISGHTALYWYRQSLGQGLEFLIYFQGNSAPDKSGLPSDRFSAERTGGSVSTLTIQRTQQEDSAVYLCASSLGNLGPTIQYFGAGTRLSVL.

This chain links TRBV30 with TRBJ2-7; TRBD2 aligns across 11 bases. CDR3 length equals 16 residues. Per the germline V gene, CDR1 is GTSNPN and CDR2 is SVGIG (reference sequence). J lost 3 bases, V lost 3 bases, and 10 bases had no gene match. In DNA, the CDR3 is TGTGCCTGGAGCGTGACTAGCGGGACAGTCGACTACGAGCAGTACTTC. The encoded protein is CAWSVTSGTVDYEQYF.

This rearrangement joins TRBV7-3 to TRBJ2-5, with D possibly TRBD1 on 6 matching bases. The CDR3 contains 13 residues. The germline V gene has CDR1 SGHTA and CDR2 FQGTGA. The V end was cut by 5 bases, the J end by 1 base, with 8 bases between. Here the CDR3 reads CASSGGPQETQYF. The CDR3 DNA sequence: TGTGCCAGCAGCGGGGGCCCCCAAGAGACCCAGTACTTC.

This chain links TRBV7-2 with TRBJ1-6; D is unresolved. CDR1 and CDR2 (germline): SGHTA, FQGNSA. Deletions cut 3 bases from V and 11 bases from J, with 11 bases between. The CDR3 sequence is 13 residues long. Written as DNA, the CDR3 is TGTGCCAGCAGCTTTGGGGAGAAGACACCCCTCCACTTT. This encodes CASSFGEKTPLHF. Based on the CDR3 plus reference TRBV7-2 and TRBJ1-6, the full variable domain is GAGVSQSPSNKVTEKGKDVELRCDPISGHTALYWYRQSLGQGLEFLIYFQGNSAPDKSGLPSDRFSAERTGGSVSTLTIQRTQQEDSAVYLCASSFGEKTPLHFGNGTRLTVT.

The chain employs TRBV13 and TRBJ2-2, with 9 nucleotides matching TRBD1. Germline values: CDR1 PRHDT, CDR2 FYEKMQ (reference sequence). This CDR3 is built from 15 residues. After removal of 4 bases from V and 6 bases from J, the junction contained 6 bases not matched to a gene. The CDR3 protein is CASSSWDRAAGELFF. CDR3 bases: TGTGCCAGCAGCTCATGGGACAGGGCCGCCGGGGAGCTGTTTTTT.

V is TRBV24-1 and J is TRBJ1-2, with 11 bases matching TRBD1. This CDR3 is 19 amino acids long. Germline-derived CDR1 and CDR2 are KGHDR and SFDVKD. Trimming removed 0 bases from V and 5 bases from J; junction bases left unmatched: 13. The CDR3 coding sequence is TGTGCCACCAGTGATTTGCCTGGACAGGGGGCTCCCGGAAATTATGGCTACACCTTC. Translating gives CATSDLPGQGAPGNYGYTF.

V usage is TRBV6-1 and J usage is TRBJ2-7; TRBD1 agrees at 9 bases. The junction had 14 bases not matched to a gene; V was cut back by 4 bases and J by 4 bases. CDR1 and CDR2 from the germline V gene are MNHNS and SASEGT. CDR3 size: 17 residues. CDR3 amino acids: CASSGERTGVSYYEQYF. As DNA, the CDR3 is TGTGCCAGCAGTGGGGAAAGGACAGGGGTTAGTTATTACGAGCAGTACTTC.

This chain connects TRBV28 to TRBJ1-2, with 9 bases identical to TRBD1. CDR1 is MDHEN, CDR2 SYDVKM, per germline. The CDR3 is made up of 13 amino acids. Trimming at V came to 5 bases and at J to 7 bases, leaving 5 bases not matched to a gene. CDR3 sequence: CASSRDRVVGYTF. The CDR3 DNA follows: TGTGCCAGCAGTAGGGACAGGGTTGTTGGCTACACCTTC.

This clone was observed a few times. V usage is TRBV24-1 and J usage is TRBJ1-5; 7 nucleotides match TRBD1. CDR1 KGHDR and CDR2 SFDVKD come from the germline V gene. CDR3 length: 14 amino acids. With 5 bases clipped from V and 2 bases from J, the junction kept 2 bases outside the gene matches. The CDR3, as DNA: TGTGCCACCAGTGCCGACAGGGGCAATCAGCCCCAGCATTTT. As protein: CATSADRGNQPQHF.

The chain recombines TRBV5-4 with TRBJ2-3, with D possibly being TRBD2 (6 bases). V was trimmed by 0 bases and J by 6 bases, leaving 23 bases between them. Per germline, CDR1 SGHNT and CDR2 YYREEE (reference sequence). CDR3 length: 18 amino acids. CDR3 sequence: CASSLDRFTVGGMDTQYF. The CDR3 DNA reads TGTGCCAGCAGCTTGGACAGGTTCACGGTGGGCGGGATGGATACGCAGTATTTT.

The chain is built from TRBV6-5 and TRBJ2-1, with 9 bases identical to TRBD2. The CDR3 sequence is 16 residues long. Trimming cost V 4 bases and J 6 bases; bases outside gene matches: 10. Germline V gene sequence: CDR1 MNHEY, CDR2 SVGAGI. CDR3: CASSWGLAERSNEQFF. The CDR3 coding sequence is TGTGCCAGCAGTTGGGGACTAGCCGAAAGGAGCAATGAGCAGTTCTTC.

V and J are TRBV11-2 and TRBJ2-1, with 13 nucleotides matching TRBD2. The trim removed 5 bases at V and 8 bases at J, leaving 12 bases unmatched. Germline CDR1 reads SGHAT; CDR2 reads FQNNGV. The length of the CDR3 is 17 residues. The CDR3 loop is CASSKHTSGGALYEQFF. CDR3 DNA: TGTGCCAGCAGCAAACATACTAGCGGGGGGGCATTATATGAGCAGTTCTTC.

V gene TRBV6-5 combines with J gene TRBJ2-7, with D perhaps TRBD2 (6 bases). CDR1 and CDR2 (germline): MNHEY, SVGAGI. The CDR3 is 12 residues long. The germline V and J ends were trimmed by 8 bases and 6 bases, with 14 bases remaining between them. CDR3 bases: TGTGCCAGCGGAGGGACCCGGCGCGAGCAGTACTTC. As protein: CASGGTRREQYF.

The chain carries TRBV19 and TRBJ2-5, with 7 bases aligning to TRBD1. Germline V gene data show CDR1 as LNHDA and CDR2 as SQIVND (reference sequence). There are 14 residues in the CDR3. V lost 9 bases to trimming and J lost 4 bases; unmatched junction nucleotides: 11. The chain's CDR3 is CASRRTGGGETQYF. In DNA form, the CDR3 reads TGTGCCAGCCGGAGGACAGGTGGGGGAGAGACCCAGTACTTC.

The chain links TRBV10-3 to TRBJ1-1, with 10 nucleotides matching TRBD1. This CDR3 is 16 amino acids long. Losses at the gene ends were 5 bases for V and 1 base for J; bases not matched to a gene: 7. Germline CDR1 and CDR2: ENHRY and SYGVKD. The DNA of the CDR3 is TGTGCCATCAGTCGACAGGGGGCGAGTGGGAACACTGAAGCTTTCTTT. Its translation is CAISRQGASGNTEAFF.

This chain joins TRBV11-2 and TRBJ2-7; 14 nucleotides align to TRBD2. J was trimmed by 3 bases and V by 3 bases; bases with no gene match: 7. Germline V lookup: CDR1 SGHAT, CDR2 FQNNGV. The CDR3 extends over 17 amino acids. CDR3 residues: CASSFPGTSGSGYEQYF. DNA of the CDR3: TGTGCCAGCAGCTTCCCCGGGACTAGCGGGAGTGGCTACGAGCAGTACTTC.

The sample holds one count of this clone. The chain couples TRBV19 to TRBJ1-5, with TRBD1 matching 9 bases. The CDR3 consists of 14 residues. V gave up 1 base and J gave up 6 bases; unmatched junction bases: 1. Germline V gives CDR1 LNHDA, CDR2 SQIVND (reference sequence). CDR3 protein: CASSIVQGAQPQHF. Here the CDR3 DNA reads TGTGCCAGTAGTATAGTACAGGGGGCTCAGCCCCAGCATTTT.

V is TRBV15 and J is TRBJ1-6; no definite D call. Trimming took 0 bases from V and 9 from J, leaving 12 bases between them. This CDR3 spans 15 amino acids. CDR1 is LNHNV and CDR2 is YYDKDF in the germline V gene (reference sequence). The CDR3: CATSRDELFGSPLHF. The DNA for the CDR3 is TGTGCCACCAGCAGAGATGAACTGTTTGGTTCACCCCTCCACTTT.

V usage is TRBV13 and J usage is TRBJ2-1, with 12 nucleotides matching TRBD2. Trimming at V came to 5 bases and at J to 2 bases, leaving 7 bases not matched to a gene. The CDR3 is made up of 17 amino acids. The V gene's germline CDR1 is PRHDT and CDR2 FYEKMQ (reference sequence). The CDR3, as DNA: TGTGCCAGCAGCCCACCCCGGACTAGCGGGGCCTACAATGAGCAGTTCTTC. Residues: CASSPPRTSGAYNEQFF.

The rearrangement joins TRBV30 to TRBJ1-5; D perhaps matches TRBD1 (6 bases). CDR3 length equals 13 residues. CDR1 and CDR2 from the germline V gene are GTSNPN and SVGIG (reference sequence). V shed 5 bases and J shed 4 bases, with 12 bases lying between them. The CDR3 bases are TGTGCCTGGGCTAAACAGGGAAATCAGCCCCAGCATTTT. Protein: CAWAKQGNQPQHF.

The V call is TRBV2, the J call TRBJ1-2; 12 nucleotides match TRBD1. This CDR3 has 16 residues. V shed 5 bases, J shed 5 bases, and the junction held 9 bases outside the gene matches. CDR1 is SNHLY and CDR2 is FYNNEI in the germline V gene. This CDR3 is CASSNTGTGGIYGYTF. CDR3 nucleotide sequence: TGTGCCAGCAGTAACACCGGGACAGGGGGCATATATGGCTACACCTTC.

V and J are TRBV20-1 and TRBJ2-7; 13 nucleotides agree with TRBD2. The germline V gene encodes CDR1 DFQATT and CDR2 SNEGSKA (reference sequence). The CDR3 loop spans 16 amino acids. With V trimmed by 3 bases and J by 0 bases, 5 bases remained unmatched. In nucleotides, the CDR3 is TGCAGTGCTAGTGGGGGACTAGCGGGGAGCTCCTACGAGCAGTACTTC. Encoded protein: CSASGGLAGSSYEQYF.